The rows below give T cell receptor beta chains drawn from one sample of a study of T cells in Graves' hyperthyroidism and ophthalmopathy. TCRdb ran MiXCR on the multiplex PCR reads and lists one entry per CDR3 protein. The sample lists 550,000 to 850,000 distinct CDR3 sequences; roughly a sixth were seen once. Sequenced sample: blood. The receptors stem from a woman in her fifties or sixties with Graves' hyperthyroidism that later progressed to Graves' ophthalmopathy. Both conserved end residues are part of each CDR3. Fields, in order: D gene, clone size, CDR3 length, V gene, J gene, CDR3 DNA, CDR3 protein. D genes are given only for firm matches. Clone size is given for some rows only: seen once, a few or many times, or a class if the clone is expanded.

D: TRBD2; size: many; length: 18; V: TRBV5-1; J: TRBJ2-3; DNA: TGCGCCAGCAGCCTACGACTAGCGGGGGGAACAAGCACAGATACGCAGTATTTT; CDR3: CASSLRLAGGTSTDTQYF
D: .; size: .; length: 14; V: TRBV29-1; J: TRBJ2-2; DNA: TGCAGCGTTGAACAGACCATGAACACCGGGGAGCTGTTTTTT; CDR3: CSVEQTMNTGELFF
D: TRBD2; size: few; length: 16; V: TRBV18; J: TRBJ2-3; DNA: TGTGCCAGCTCACCAAGGTCAGCGGGGGAGTCAGATACGCGGTATTTT; CDR3: CASSPRSAGESDTRYF
D: TRBD1; size: .; length: 15; V: TRBV3-1; J: TRBJ1-6; DNA: TGTGCCAGCAGTATTGTAGGGACAGGGAAAACTGCCCTCCACTTT; CDR3: CASSIVGTGKTALHF
D: .; size: .; length: 15; V: TRBV6-4; J: TRBJ2-1; DNA: TGTGCCAGCAGCGCGGTGATCGGTGAGAACAATGAGCAGTTCTTC; CDR3: CASSAVIGENNEQFF
D: TRBD1; size: .; length: 17; V: TRBV19; J: TRBJ1-5; DNA: TGTGCCAGTAGTATAAAAGGCAGGGGGCAGGGCAATCAGCCCCAGCATTTT; CDR3: CASSIKGRGQGNQPQHF
D: .; size: .; length: 14; V: TRBV29-1; J: TRBJ1-2; DNA: TGCAGCGTTGAAGTAGGGGCAGGTCTTTATGGCTACACCTTC; CDR3: CSVEVGAGLYGYTF
D: TRBD2; size: many; length: 17; V: TRBV6-1; J: TRBJ2-1; DNA: TGTGCCAGCAGTGAAGCGTTCCTCTTGGTAGCGGGTAATGAGCAGTTCTTC; CDR3: CASSEAFLLVAGNEQFF
D: TRBD1; size: .; length: 15; V: TRBV5-1; J: TRBJ1-2; DNA: TGCGCCAGCAGCTCGGGGGACAGGGTGGTCTATGGCTACACCTTC; CDR3: CASSSGDRVVYGYTF
D: .; size: few; length: 14; V: TRBV9; J: TRBJ2-7; DNA: TGTGCCAGCAGCTTCCACGGACAGTCGTACGAGCAGTACTTC; CDR3: CASSFHGQSYEQYF
D: .; size: .; length: 13; V: TRBV12-3/TRBV12-4; J: TRBJ2-7; DNA: TGTGCCAGCAGTTTTTGGCGGGGTGACGAGCAGTACTTC; CDR3: CASSFWRGDEQYF
D: TRBD2; size: .; length: 14; V: TRBV27; J: TRBJ2-7; DNA: TGTGCCAGCAGTAAGGGACTAGCTAACTACGAGCAGTGCTTC; CDR3: CASSKGLANYEQCF
D: TRBD1; size: many; length: 14; V: TRBV7-2; J: TRBJ1-4; DNA: TGTGCCAGCAGCCAGGGGGATATTAATGAAAAACTGTTTTTT; CDR3: CASSQGDINEKLFF
D: TRBD1; size: many; length: 14; V: TRBV2; J: TRBJ2-3; DNA: TGTGCCGGATTGGGACAGGGGCAGGTTGATACGCAGTATTTT; CDR3: CAGLGQGQVDTQYF
D: .; size: many; length: 11; V: TRBV10-1; J: TRBJ1-1; DNA: TGCGCCAGCAGTGGGGACACTGAAGCTTTCTTT; CDR3: CASSGDTEAFF
D: .; size: .; length: 16; V: TRBV2; J: TRBJ1-4; DNA: TGTGCCAGCAGTAGGGACAACAGTCTGCCTAATGAAAAACTGTTTTTT; CDR3: CASSRDNSLPNEKLFF
D: .; size: many; length: 12; V: TRBV11-2; J: TRBJ1-1; DNA: TGTGCCAGCAGCTTAGTTCCGGGTGAAGCTTTCTTT; CDR3: CASSLVPGEAFF
D: TRBD1; size: .; length: 14; V: TRBV12-3/TRBV12-4; J: TRBJ1-2; DNA: TGTGCCAGCCTCCGGACAGGGCGGGACTATGGCTACACCTTC; CDR3: CASLRTGRDYGYTF
D: TRBD1; size: few; length: 15; V: TRBV18; J: TRBJ1-5; DNA: TGTGCCAGCTCACGACAACCGGGACAGGCGAAGCCCCAGCATTTT; CDR3: CASSRQPGQAKPQHF
D: .; size: few; length: 16; V: TRBV2; J: TRBJ2-5; DNA: TGTGCCAGCAGGGGCGTTAGACAGATCCTCCAAGAGACCCAGTACTTC; CDR3: CASRGVRQILQETQYF
D: .; size: few; length: 14; V: TRBV6-1; J: TRBJ2-3; DNA: TGTGCCAGCAGTTTTCCAGCGAGCACAGATACGCAGTATTTT; CDR3: CASSFPASTDTQYF
D: .; size: .; length: 14; V: TRBV11-3; J: TRBJ2-3; DNA: TGTGCCAGCAGCTTAGGACGGAACTTAGATACGCAGTATTTT; CDR3: CASSLGRNLDTQYF
D: .; size: few; length: 13; V: TRBV6-6; J: TRBJ2-1; DNA: TGTGCCAGCAGTTACAGACCGGGCAGTGAGCAGTTCTTC; CDR3: CASSYRPGSEQFF
D: .; size: few; length: 14; V: TRBV5-5; J: TRBJ1-2; DNA: TGTGCCAGCAGCCTGGGTCAGCTACGGTATGGCTACACCTTC; CDR3: CASSLGQLRYGYTF
D: TRBD1; size: once; length: 13; V: TRBV29-1; J: TRBJ2-7; DNA: TGCAGCATTAGGCGACAGGGGAACCACGAGCAGTACTTC; CDR3: CSIRRQGNHEQYF
D: .; size: many; length: 15; V: TRBV7-9; J: TRBJ2-3; DNA: TGTGCCAGCAGCCCCATTGTCGGCCGCACAGATACGCAGTATTTT; CDR3: CASSPIVGRTDTQYF
D: .; size: many; length: 11; V: TRBV20-1; J: TRBJ2-1; DNA: TGCAGTGCTAGAAAGTGGGGAGAGCAGTTCTTC; CDR3: CSARKWGEQFF
D: TRBD2; size: many; length: 14; V: TRBV6-9; J: TRBJ2-5; DNA: TGTGCCAGCAGTTACGGGGGGGGCCCGGAGACCCAGTACTTC; CDR3: CASSYGGGPETQYF
D: .; size: few; length: 15; V: TRBV6-5; J: TRBJ2-5; DNA: TGTGCCAGCAGTTACTCGAGGCGGGGCAGGGAGACCCAGTACTTC; CDR3: CASSYSRRGRETQYF